Listed below are T cell receptor beta chains from one sample, sequenced in a study of identical twins. TCRdb recomputed calls from the 5' RACE reads with MiXCR, one row per CDR3 protein. The sample consists of about 890,000 distinct CDR3 sequences, 9% to 15% of them appearing once. The same data also contributed to another study, on yellow fever vaccine responses in identical twins.

Material for sequencing was PBMCs. Receptor source: a young woman in good health. Each CDR3 is given with its conserved first and last residue. D genes are given only for firm matches. Clone sizes are given selectively: once, few, many, or a class where the clone is expanded.

V gene	clone size	D gene	J gene	CDR3 DNA	CDR3 protein
TRBV2	few	-	TRBJ2-3	TGTGCCACCGGTGTCGGGGTAACGCGCACAGATACGCAGTATTTT	CATGVGVTRTDTQYF
TRBV10-3	-	-	TRBJ2-5	TGTGCCATCAGTGTAACAGGAGAGACCCAGTACTTC	CAISVTGETQYF
TRBV12-3/TRBV12-4	many	-	TRBJ1-5	TGTGCCAGCAGGCTGACAGGCCTTGATCCCCAGCATTTT	CASRLTGLDPQHF
TRBV12-3/TRBV12-4	-	-	TRBJ1-1	TGTGCCAGCAGTTTCCCCGCACCGAACACTGAAGCTTTCTTT	CASSFPAPNTEAFF
TRBV20-1	-	-	TRBJ1-1	TGCAGTGCTAGTACCAGTGGACTTGGTGAAGCTTTCTTT	CSASTSGLGEAFF
TRBV12-3/TRBV12-4	-	TRBD2	TRBJ2-1	TGTGCCAGCAGCCGACCGGGACTAGCGGGAGAGACGCTCTACAATGAGCAGTTCTTC	CASSRPGLAGETLYNEQFF
TRBV5-5	many	-	TRBJ2-3	TGTGCCAGCAGCACAGCCGAGGATACGCAGTATTTT	CASSTAEDTQYF
TRBV7-6	few	TRBD2	TRBJ2-7	TGTGCCAGCAGCATCCTACCCCCTACTAGCGGGATGTCCTACGAGCAGTACTTC	CASSILPPTSGMSYEQYF
TRBV9	-	TRBD2	TRBJ2-2	TGTGCCAGCAGCCCAGGGACTAGCGGGAGTAAGGGTCTGGCCGGGGAGCTGTTTTTT	CASSPGTSGSKGLAGELFF
TRBV20-1	few	TRBD2	TRBJ2-5	TGCAGTGCTAGAGGACCGACTAGCGGGAGGTTAGAGACCCAGTACTTC	CSARGPTSGRLETQYF
TRBV7-3	-	TRBD1	TRBJ2-5	TGTGCCAGCAGCTGGACAGGGGGTAGTAGAGAGACCCAGTACTTC	CASSWTGGSRETQYF
TRBV7-7	few	TRBD1	TRBJ2-3	TGTGCCAGCAGCGCGACAGGGTTACTGACAGATACGCAGTATTTT	CASSATGLLTDTQYF
TRBV7-9	few	-	TRBJ1-3	TGTGCCAGCAGCTTACTAGGGGATTTGTCCGGAAACACCATATATTTT	CASSLLGDLSGNTIYF
TRBV7-9	-	-	TRBJ2-4	TGTGCCAGCAGCTTAGGTGCAGGGATGTACATTCAGTACTTC	CASSLGAGMYIQYF
TRBV6-2/TRBV6-3	few	TRBD1	TRBJ1-1	TGTGCCAGCACTTCCCGGGACAGGGGCGGGACTGAAGCTTTCTTT	CASTSRDRGGTEAFF
TRBV4-2	-	TRBD2	TRBJ2-5	TGTGCCAGCAGCCAAGATGGCAAGCGGGGGAGCCAAGAGACCCAGTACTTC	CASSQDGKRGSQETQYF
TRBV7-2	-	-	TRBJ2-3	TGTGCCAGCAGCCCTTCTAGGGGATCAGATACGCAGTATTTT	CASSPSRGSDTQYF
TRBV5-1	few	TRBD1	TRBJ2-3	TGCGCCAGCAGCTCGACAGGGGGTCTACGAGATACGCAGTATTTT	CASSSTGGLRDTQYF
TRBV7-3	many	-	TRBJ2-2	TGTGCCAGCAGCTTATTACCCACCGGGGAGCTGTTTTTT	CASSLLPTGELFF
TRBV6-1	many	-	TRBJ2-7	TGTGCCAGCAGTGAACAGGGCTCCTACGAGCAGTACTTC	CASSEQGSYEQYF
TRBV10-1	few	TRBD2	TRBJ2-1	TGCGCCAGCAGTGAGTCGGCTAGCGGGAAATTAGGAGGCTATGAGCAGTTCTTC	CASSESASGKLGGYEQFF
TRBV11-2	-	-	TRBJ2-3	TGTGCCAGCAGCTCGGGGGCTAGTTCCACAGATACGCAGTATTTT	CASSSGASSTDTQYF
TRBV27	few	-	TRBJ2-6	TGTGCCAGCAGCGGACTGAACTCTGGGGCCAACGTCCTGACTTTC	CASSGLNSGANVLTF
TRBV7-6	-	TRBD1	TRBJ2-2	TGTGCCAGCAGCCGACACCGGGACAGGCCCGATACGGGCACCGGGGAGCTGTTTTTT	CASSRHRDRPDTGTGELFF